Below, 10 T cell receptor beta chains from the same sample are listed, as sequenced in a study of T-cell reconstitution after alpha-beta-depleted transplantation in children. Construction of the TCRbeta library involved unique molecular identifiers. TCRdb ran MiXCR on the PCR reads and lists one entry per CDR3 protein. The sample has 750,000 to 950,000 distinct CDR3 sequences, roughly 15% seen once. Specimen: PBMCs, mostly from graft donor cells, collected 360 days after TCRalphabeta/CD19-depleted stem cell transplant. All receptors come from a male patient aged 10-17 years who had a stem cell transplant for acute lymphoblastic leukemia, so the T cells may come from the graft donor.

The V gene is TRBV5-1, the J gene TRBJ2-1; 9 positions match TRBD2. The CDR3 is 13 residues long. Germline-derived CDR1 and CDR2 are SGHRS and YFSETQ. J gave up 6 bases and V 7 bases, and 5 bases lay outside the gene matches. In DNA form, the CDR3 reads TGCGCCAGCGGGGGACTAGCAAGCAATGAGCAGTTCTTC. Translating it yields CASGGLASNEQFF. The entire variable domain, with the rest obtained from reference TRBV5-1 and TRBJ2-1, is as follows: KAGVTQTPRYLIKTRGQQVTLSCSPISGHRSVSWYQQTPGQGLQFLFEYFSETQRNKGNFPGRFSGRQFSNSRSEMNVSTLELGDSALYLCASGGLASNEQFFGPGTRLTVL.

This clonotype was observed a handful of times. The chain's CDR3 is CASSPVFGSAPYQETQYF. The CDR3 coding sequence is TGTGCCAGCAGCCCCGTATTTGGTAGCGCCCCGTACCAAGAGACCCAGTACTTC. The chain has TRBV11-1 and TRBJ2-5; perhaps TRBD2 as D (5 bases). Germline CDR1 is SGHAT and CDR2 is FQDESV (reference sequence). Trimming pared 5 bases from V and 0 bases from J, leaving 22 bases between. CDR3 length equals 18 residues.

This clonotype appeared many times. The chain couples TRBV7-6 to TRBJ2-1, with D maybe TRBD1 (5 bases). The CDR3 runs to 13 residues. Germline CDR1 SGHVS, CDR2 FNYEAQ. V lost 2 bases to trimming and J lost 8 bases, with 10 bases between them. CDR3 protein: CASSLQGGDEQFF. CDR3 DNA: TGTGCCAGCAGCTTACAGGGTGGTGATGAGCAGTTCTTC. The full variable domain, with the rest looked up from reference TRBV7-6 and TRBJ2-1, is GAGVSQSPRYKVTKRGQDVALRCDPISGHVSLYWYRQALGQGPEFLTYFNYEAQQDKSGLPNDRFSAERPEGSISTLTIQRTEQRDSAMYRCASSLQGGDEQFFGPGTRLTVL.

The count of this clonotype is one. This chain uses TRBV19 with TRBJ2-7; 11 bases fit TRBD2. The CDR3 has 17 residues. V gave up 5 bases and J gave up 3 bases; unmatched junction bases: 12. Per the germline V gene, CDR1 is LNHDA and CDR2 is SQIVND (reference sequence). The CDR3 protein is CASSPVGTSGPFYEQYF. CDR3 DNA sequence: TGTGCCAGTAGTCCGGTGGGGACTAGCGGTCCTTTCTACGAGCAGTACTTC.

This clonotype turned up a few times. The rearrangement joins TRBV3-1 to TRBJ2-2, with TRBD1 identical over 9 bases. This CDR3 is 16 amino acids long. CDR1 and CDR2 from the germline V gene are LGHDT and YNNKEL (reference sequence). The J segment lost 1 base and the V segment lost 4 bases, leaving 4 bases of the junction unmatched. The CDR3 DNA is TGTGCCAGCAGCCCCTCGGACAGGGGGAACACCGGGGAGCTGTTTTTT. It specifies CASSPSDRGNTGELFF.

V and J are TRBV7-9 and TRBJ2-5; a weak D match, TRBD2 (6 bases). The CDR3 is 14 residues long. V was clipped by 3 bases and J by 1 base, with 9 bases between them. Germline V gene data show CDR1 as SEHNR and CDR2 as FQNEAQ (reference sequence). This chain's CDR3 is CASSFERVQETQYF. The CDR3 DNA reads as TGTGCCAGCAGCTTTGAGCGGGTCCAAGAGACCCAGTACTTC.

This clonotype was counted a few times. This rearrangement joins TRBV6-5 to TRBJ2-1; the match to TRBD2 covers 10 bases. With V trimmed by 6 bases and J by 1 base, 6 bases remained unmatched. CDR3 size: 16 residues. Per germline, CDR1 MNHEY and CDR2 SVGAGI. The CDR3 nucleotides are TGTGCCAGCAGCTCCCTGACTAGCGGGTCCTACAATGAGCAGTTCTTC. This encodes CASSSLTSGSYNEQFF.

In this sample, this clonotype turned up once. In nucleotides, the CDR3 is TGTGCCAGCAGCCAAGATCTCCAACTAGCCGTAACCTACGAGCAGTACTTC. Protein: CASSQDLQLAVTYEQYF. The chain couples TRBV4-2 to TRBJ2-7, with D possibly being TRBD2 (6 bases). Trimming cost V 0 bases and J 2 bases, with 17 bases left between them. Germline V gives CDR1 LGHNA, CDR2 YNFKEQ. The CDR3 is 17 amino acids.

This clonotype was recorded many times. Relative to the germline gene, one junction end is altered; a read error may explain this. The chain carries TRBV29-1 and TRBJ2-7, with TRBD1 identical over 8 bases. The CDR3 loop spans 10 amino acids. CDR1 SQVTM and CDR2 ANQGSEA come from the germline V gene. The CDR3 reads CSVGGTGTGF. CDR3 bases: TGCAGCGTTGGAGGGACAGGCACGGGCTTC.

This clonotype was observed a few times. The genes are TRBV20-1 and TRBJ1-5; TRBD1 agrees at 9 bases. This CDR3 comprises 13 residues. V trimming: 5 bases; J trimming: 4 bases; junction bases outside the gene matches: 3. CDR1 DFQATT and CDR2 SNEGSKA come from the germline V gene (reference sequence). This chain's CDR3 is CSASGTGNQPQHF. CDR3 DNA sequence: TGCAGTGCTTCCGGGACAGGGAATCAGCCCCAGCATTTT.